Below are 15 T cell receptor beta chains sequenced from a single sample in a study of vaccination effects on CD4 cells after COVID-19. Antigen-specific CD4+ T cells were first expanded with viral peptide pools by the ViraFEST assay and only then sequenced. Isolating CD4+ T cells followed approximately ten days of culture. Two-dose vaccination with either BNT162b2 or mRNA-1273 was given to the participants. No antigen has been identified for these receptors. Data came from immunoSEQ multiplex PCR; TCRdb stores just in-frame clones and leaves some out. The sample lists fewer than 30,000 clones, 83% seen once, with 1.4% to 1.5% in the top ten. Material: CD4+ T cells from PBMCs cultured with HCoV-NL63 spike peptides, obtained after COVID-19 vaccination. The receptors shown here come from a human donor who received a COVID-19 vaccine. Some clones in this sample may be carry-over from other donors' samples.

The rearrangement links TRBV30 to TRBJ2-2; perhaps TRBD2 as D (5 bases). The CDR3 totals 14 residues. V lost 4 bases and J lost 5, with 14 bases in between. Germline CDR1 is GTSNPN and CDR2 is SVGIG (reference sequence). In nucleotides, the CDR3 is TGTGCCTGGACTAGGATCCCGGGGACCGGGGAGCTGTTTTTT. Translation: CAWTRIPGTGELFF.

This clone was counted between two and nine times. The chain has TRBV5-1 and TRBJ2-3; D might be TRBD1 or TRBD2, each matching 5 bases. V was trimmed by 5 bases and J by 4 bases, leaving 17 bases between them. CDR3 length: 15 amino acids. Germline V gives CDR1 SGHRS, CDR2 YFSETQ. The CDR3, as DNA: TGCGCCAGCAGTTGGGGCGGACCTAGCTCAGATACGCAGTATTTT. Its protein product is CASSWGGPSSDTQYF.

This chain uses TRBV5-1 with TRBJ2-3; 7 bases are a match to TRBD1. Per the germline V gene, CDR1 is SGHRS and CDR2 is YFSETQ. CDR3 size: 17 residues. Trimming cost V 0 bases and J 0 bases; bases outside gene matches: 7. The CDR3 bases are TGCGCCAGCAGCTTGGTGGGGACAGACCCTAGCACAGATACGCAGTATTTT. Protein sequence: CASSLVGTDPSTDTQYF.

The chain uses TRBV3-1 (or the pseudogene TRBV3-2) and TRBJ1-1, with D tentatively TRBD1 (6 bases). Germline-derived CDR1 and CDR2 are LGHDT and YNNKEL (reference sequence). This CDR3 spans 12 amino acids. Trimming took off 1 base at V and 6 bases at J, with 6 bases between the two ends. CDR3 region: CASSQGTAEAFF. The CDR3 coding sequence is TGTGCCAGCAGCCAAGGGACAGCTGAAGCTTTCTTT.

This sequence joins TRBV4-1 and TRBJ2-5; no definite D call. The germline V gene encodes CDR1 MGHRA and CDR2 YSYEKL. The length of the CDR3 is 14 residues. Deletions cut 1 base from V and 5 bases from J, with 11 bases between. The CDR3 region has the DNA TGCGCCAGCAGCCAAGGGCCTCTGCCGGAGACCCAGTACTTC. It codes for CASSQGPLPETQYF.

The chain employs TRBV18 and TRBJ2-1; D remains unclear. With 4 bases removed from V and 0 bases from J, the gap between germline ends came to 7 bases. The CDR3 has 14 residues. Germline loops: CDR1 KGHSH, CDR2 LQKENI. CDR3 DNA sequence: TGTGCCAGCTCACACGACCTCTCCTACAATGAGCAGTTCTTC. This gives the protein CASSHDLSYNEQFF.

The J gene is TRBJ2-3, the V gene TRBV5-1, with 10 bases that match TRBD1. Trimming removed 4 bases from V and 0 bases from J; junction bases left unmatched: 2. CDR3 size: 15 residues. Per germline, CDR1 SGHRS and CDR2 YFSETQ. The CDR3 nucleotides are TGCGCCAGCAGCGGGACAGGGGACAGCACAGATACGCAGTATTTT. Protein: CASSGTGDSTDTQYF.

The chain is built from TRBV2 and TRBJ2-7; D is unresolved. There are 12 residues in the CDR3. Germline CDR1 is SNHLY and CDR2 is FYNNEI. V lost 2 bases and J lost 3, with 5 bases in between. The CDR3 reads CASSEHSYEQYV. The CDR3 DNA reads as TGTGCCAGCAGTGAACACAGCTACGAGCAGTACGTC.

This clone was recorded a few times. The chain combines TRBV7-9 with TRBJ1-2; TRBD1 is a possible D gene (6 bases). Germline loops: CDR1 SEHNR, CDR2 FQNEAQ (reference sequence). The V end was cut by 5 bases, the J end by 8 bases, with 12 bases between. CDR3 size: 12 residues. CDR3 DNA: TGTGCCAGCAGCCAACAGGGATACGGCTACACCTTC. Protein product: CASSQQGYGYTF.

The rearrangement joins TRBV24-1 to TRBJ2-1; 12 positions agree with TRBD2. The CDR3 sequence is 15 residues long. Germline V lookup: CDR1 KGHDR, CDR2 SFDVKD. V lost 9 bases to trimming and J lost 4 bases; unmatched junction nucleotides: 6. The CDR3 DNA sequence: TGTGCCACCTTCCGGACTAGCGGGGTTTACAATGAGCAGTTCTTC. Amino acids: CATFRTSGVYNEQFF.

The chain links TRBV9 to TRBJ1-4; 7 bases agree with TRBD1. The CDR3 spans 15 residues. Germline CDR1 and CDR2: SGDLS and YYNGEE. The V and J ends lost 0 bases and 8 bases, in that order; junction bases with no gene match: 7. CDR3 bases: TGTGCCAGCAGCGTAGTCCCAGGGGGGCGCGAAAAACTGTTTTTT. This gives the protein CASSVVPGGREKLFF.

This clone was detected only once. V gene TRBV4-3 combines with J gene TRBJ1-3; 8 bases line up with TRBD1. This CDR3 region has 15 residues. V was pared by 1 base and J by 4 bases, with 3 bases of the junction left unmatched. Germline lookup yields CDR1 LGHNA and CDR2 YSLEER. The CDR3 region is CASSQGTGRGNTIYF. The CDR3 DNA is TGCGCCAGCAGCCAAGGGACAGGGAGGGGAAACACCATATATTTT.

The chain is built from TRBV3-1 (or the pseudogene TRBV3-2) and TRBJ1-1; 10 bases match TRBD1. V lost 3 bases to trimming and J lost 1 base; unmatched junction nucleotides: 2. The germline CDR1 and CDR2 sequences are LGHDT and YNNKEL (reference sequence). This CDR3 comprises 15 residues. CDR3 sequence reads: CASSQGDRGNTEAFF. In DNA form, the CDR3 reads TGTGCCAGCAGCCAGGGGGACAGGGGGAACACTGAAGCTTTCTTT.

The chain has TRBV5-4 and TRBJ2-2; possible D gene TRBD2, 6 bases. CDR1 and CDR2 (germline): SGHNT, YYREEE (reference sequence). The CDR3 contains 17 residues. V lost 4 bases and J lost 4, with 20 bases in between. Here the CDR3 reads CASSPGVVGLVTGELFF. Written as DNA, the CDR3 is TGTGCCAGCAGCCCGGGGGTGGTAGGCCTTGTCACCGGGGAGCTGTTTTTT.

The chain carries TRBV14 and TRBJ1-1, with a weak D call TRBD1 (5 bases). The CDR3 has 17 amino acids. V lost 1 base and J 0 bases, leaving 15 bases between the germline ends. CDR1 is SGHDN, CDR2 FVKESK, per germline. The CDR3 sequence: CASSQAGLRQMNTEAFF. The CDR3 DNA is TGTGCCAGCAGCCAAGCAGGATTGCGACAGATGAACACTGAAGCTTTCTTT.